This TCR beta chain comes out of a study of cytomegalovirus exposure and HLA in healthy donors. Study observations and caveats: Equally common other TCR beta chains were less clonally expanded than HLA-associated ones, a later analysis found. The study designated about 160 TCR beta chains cytomegalovirus-associated. Many donors shared some public TCRs, even though most TCR sequences were rare. Sequencing had likely introduced a cluster of highly shared sequence variants as an artifact.

As to this clone: Its antigen is not known.

Vbeta (60) and Jbeta (13) primers were used in the PCR. TCRdb keeps only in-frame clones here, not all; method: immunoSEQ multiplex PCR. The sample lists fewer than 80,000 clones, roughly 75% occurring once. The CDR3 extends over 14 amino acids. V shed 6 bases and J 9 bases; nucleotides not matched to a gene: 6. Germline CDR1 SNHLY, CDR2 FYNNEI. J is TRBJ2-1 and V is TRBV2, with 12 bases that match TRBD1. This clonotype was sampled from a woman between 25 and 40 years old in good health and CMV-seronegative. Material: PBMCs. The DNA of the CDR3 is TGTGCCAGCAGGCGGGACAGGGGGCAAGGTGAGCAGTTCTTC. Its translation: CASRRDRGQGEQFF.